The rows below give T cell receptor beta chains drawn from one sample of a study of response to subunit inactivated influenza vaccine. In TCRdb, the RT-PCR reads were re-called with MiXCR into one record per CDR3 protein. The data show about 520,000 distinct CDR3 sequences, about 25% seen once. The sample here was CD4+ T cells sorted from PBMCs, taken around 5 days after vaccination. These receptors all stem from a man aged 50 or older who received an inactivated influenza vaccine. CDR3s include the opening cysteine and the closing phenylalanine or tryptophan. The D gene is left open where the match is weak. Some rows mark clone size as missing; the rest say once, few, many or name a class of expanded clone.

clone size	V gene	J gene	D gene	CDR3 length	CDR3 protein	CDR3 DNA
few	TRBV28	TRBJ2-7	TRBD1	14	CASTPGQRIYEQYF	TGTGCCAGCACCCCGGGACAGCGAATATACGAGCAGTACTTC
-	TRBV3-1	TRBJ1-2	-	11	CASSQTYGYTF	TGTGCCAGCAGCCAGACCTATGGCTACACCTTC
-	TRBV2	TRBJ1-4	-	13	CASSRDTDEKLFF	TGTGCCAGCAGCCGGGACACCGATGAAAAACTGTTTTTT
-	TRBV2	TRBJ1-5	-	14	CASSDYFSNQPQHF	TGTGCCAGCAGTGATTACTTTAGCAATCAGCCCCAGCATTTT
few	TRBV5-1	TRBJ2-3	-	16	CASSLALRGGTDTQYF	TGCGCCAGCAGCTTGGCGCTCAGGGGGGGCACAGATACGCAGTATTTT
few	TRBV6-1	TRBJ2-1	TRBD2	12	CASELAGGAQFF	TGTGCCAGCGAGTTAGCGGGAGGGGCGCAGTTCTTC
few	TRBV6-1	TRBJ2-1	-	13	CASRRDTHNEQFF	TGTGCCAGCAGACGGGACACGCACAATGAGCAGTTCTTC
few	TRBV4-3	TRBJ2-5	TRBD1	18	CASSRSFTAGGRQETQYF	TGCGCCAGCAGCCGGTCGTTCACTGCAGGGGGACGGCAAGAGACCCAGTACTTC
-	TRBV7-2	TRBJ2-1	TRBD2	15	CASSSSGRGPIEQFF	TGTGCCAGCAGCAGTAGCGGGAGAGGCCCGATTGAGCAGTTCTTC
few	TRBV20-1	TRBJ1-6	-	14	CSASPGVYNSPLHF	TGCAGTGCTAGCCCCGGCGTCTATAATTCACCCCTCCACTTT
-	TRBV7-8	TRBJ1-4	-	15	CASSPRGRENEKLFF	TGTGCCAGCAGCCCCCGGGGAAGGGAGAATGAAAAACTGTTTTTT
-	TRBV12-5	TRBJ2-2	-	14	CASGNGNVGGELFF	TGTGCTAGTGGCAACGGGAACGTCGGCGGGGAGCTGTTTTTT
-	TRBV28	TRBJ2-3	-	16	CASSLGHGWGADTQYF	TGTGCCAGCAGTTTGGGGCACGGATGGGGCGCAGATACGCAGTATTTT
few	TRBV7-2	TRBJ2-3	-	14	CASSLYRLGGIQYF	TGTGCCAGCAGCTTATATCGTCTTGGGGGGATACAGTATTTT
-	TRBV24-1	TRBJ1-1	TRBD1	14	CATSDYDRGRGAFF	TGTGCCACCAGTGACTACGACAGGGGGCGCGGGGCTTTCTTT
few	TRBV7-2	TRBJ2-3	TRBD2	17	CASSLRALAVSTDTQYF	TGTGCCAGCAGCTTAAGGGCCCTAGCGGTTAGCACAGATACGCAGTATTTT
-	TRBV20-1	TRBJ2-1	-	12	CSANPSGNEQFF	TGCAGTGCTAACCCTAGTGGCAATGAGCAGTTCTTC
few	TRBV12-3/TRBV12-4	TRBJ1-2	-	13	CASSPGLRDGYTF	TGTGCCAGCAGCCCGGGCCTCAGGGACGGCTACACCTTC
-	TRBV5-1	TRBJ2-2	-	13	CASSRTIGGELFF	TGCGCCAGCAGCCGAACTATAGGGGGGGAGCTGTTTTTT
-	TRBV12-3/TRBV12-4	TRBJ2-4	TRBD1	17	CASSEGQGWIAKNIQYF	TGTGCCAGCAGTGAGGGACAGGGGTGGATTGCCAAAAACATTCAGTACTTC
-	TRBV6-1	TRBJ2-7	-	14	CASSNVGRYYEQYF	TGTGCCAGCAGCAACGTGGGACGGTACTACGAGCAGTACTTC
few	TRBV5-6	TRBJ2-3	TRBD2	13	CASRREFTDTQYF	TGTGCCAGCAGGCGGGAGTTCACAGATACGCAGTATTTT
many	TRBV12-3/TRBV12-4	TRBJ2-2	-	11	CASRNTGELFF	TGTGCCAGCAGGAACACCGGGGAGCTGTTTTTT
-	TRBV7-2	TRBJ1-5	-	14	CASSSGTGRQPQHF	TGTGCCAGCAGCTCAGGAACGGGGAGGCAGCCCCAGCATTTT
-	TRBV10-2	TRBJ2-5	TRBD2	17	CASSEPGTSGRQETQYF	TGCGCCAGCAGTGAGCCCGGGACTAGCGGGAGACAAGAGACCCAGTACTTC